This entry is about one T cell receptor beta chain. Its specificity is not known. This sample stems from a study of T cell responses to AZD1222 COVID-19 vaccine. Germline CDR1 is SGHVS and CDR2 is FQNEAQ. The CDR3 consists of 15 residues. Trimming shortened V by 3 bases and J by 6 bases, and 17 bases separated the two germline ends. Assay: immunoSEQ multiplex PCR; the TCRdb copy retains only in-frame clones and omits some. The sample contains approximately 120,000 clones, 80% to 90% of which appear only once. Study observations and caveats: Donor demographics were predominantly white British with a female majority; clonal diversity may be underestimated.

The rearrangement uses TRBV7-8 and TRBJ1-2; possibly TRBD1 for D (5 bases). Sequenced material: peripheral blood, taken on day 0 of AZD1222 vaccination. This TCR was recovered from an adult in good health. The chain's CDR3 is CASSFRGATGNGYTF. The CDR3 DNA is TGTGCCAGCAGCTTTAGAGGGGCCACCGGGAATGGCTACACCTTC.